Each of the 24 T cell receptor beta chains below was sequenced from the same sample in a study of T cells in Graves' hyperthyroidism and ophthalmopathy (dated by TCRdb to between 2018 and 2020). Libraries were built with multiplex PCR. Sequencer: Illumina HiSeq 2000. The TCR beta CDR3 regions were amplified from RNA transcripts. The first round of RT-PCR for the TCR CDR3 was performed with the HTBI primer set and the Qiagen OneStep RT-PCR kit. TCRdb itself trimmed the public reads at Q25 with fastp, ran MiXCR and retained productive beta chains. Merged by CDR3 protein, the rows form single entries marked with the most common genes and DNA. Recorded for this sample are roughly 38,000 distinct CDR3 sequences; roughly 50% of them occurred a single time. The ten biggest clones cover approximately 6.2% of the sample. The specimen was blood. The receptors were sampled from a woman in her 50s with Graves' hyperthyroidism that later progressed to Graves' ophthalmopathy.

As regards this clonotype: A much larger clone is a single base away; this may be a read error. The missing conserved phenylalanine or tryptophan at the end of this CDR3 makes a read error likely. The V gene is TRBV11-1, the J gene TRBJ2-1; 7 positions agree with TRBD1. Germline trimming cut 3 bases from V and 2 bases from J; bases unmatched to any gene: 1. There are 14 residues in the CDR3. The germline V gene encodes CDR1 SGHAT and CDR2 FQDESV (reference sequence). The CDR3: CASSFGQAYNEQFV. DNA for the CDR3: TGTGCCAGCAGCTTCGGACAGGCCTACAATGAGCAGTTCGTC.

This clonotype was recorded many times. The gene calls are TRBV6-2 or TRBV6-3 and TRBJ1-5, with no clear D. Trimming removed 4 bases at V and 0 bases at J, with 16 bases between. CDR3 length equals 17 residues. The germline gives CDR1 MNHEY, CDR2 SVGEGT. The CDR3 bases are TGTGCCAGCAGTTTTCTCTCCGGGAGAAATAGCAATCAGCCCCAGCATTTT. Residues: CASSFLSGRNSNQPQHF.

This chain connects TRBV20-1 to TRBJ2-2; D is unresolved. This CDR3 is 16 amino acids long. Trimming removed 5 bases from V and 2 bases from J, with 18 bases in between. Germline CDR1 and CDR2: DFQATT and SNEGSKA (reference sequence). DNA for the CDR3: TGCAGTGCTCGACCTGACACTGCTGGAAACACCGGGGAGCTGTTTTTT. This translates into CSARPDTAGNTGELFF.

V usage is TRBV11-3 and J usage is TRBJ1-5; D unclear. The CDR3 runs to 14 residues. CDR1 is SGHNT, CDR2 YENEEA, per germline. Trimming pared 5 bases from V and 9 bases from J, leaving 17 bases between. CDR3 nucleotide sequence: TGTGCCAGCAGCCGTCCCGGGCCCGCTCGGCCCCAGCATTTT. Encoded protein: CASSRPGPARPQHF.

This clonotype has at least ten counts. V and J are TRBV6-2 or TRBV6-3 and TRBJ1-2; perhaps TRBD1 as D (5 bases). Trimming left V 4 bases short and J 4 bases short, with 13 bases between. Germline CDR1 is MNHEY and CDR2 is SVGEGT. The CDR3 spans 14 residues. The CDR3 DNA follows: TGTGCCAGCAGTTGGGTGGGACTGATCTATGGCTACACCTTC. Translating gives CASSWVGLIYGYTF.

This clonotype came up many times. The gene calls are TRBV3-1 and TRBJ1-2; D ambiguous. Germline V gene lookup returns CDR1 LGHDT and CDR2 YNNKEL (reference sequence). Trimming cost V 2 bases and J 8 bases, with 12 bases left between them. The CDR3 has 13 amino acids. The CDR3 loop reads CASSQIEDRGYTF. CDR3 nucleotides: TGTGCCAGCAGCCAAATCGAAGATCGCGGCTACACCTTC.

In its sample, this clonotype was seen many times. The chain couples TRBV3-1 to TRBJ2-3, with TRBD2 matching over 9 bases. Germline trimming cut 1 base from V and 4 bases from J; bases unmatched to any gene: 3. Germline values: CDR1 LGHDT, CDR2 YNNKEL (reference sequence). The CDR3 totals 15 residues. The chain's CDR3 is CASSQGLADSDTQYF. The DNA for the CDR3 is TGTGCCAGCAGCCAAGGACTAGCGGACTCAGATACGCAGTATTTT.

V gene TRBV10-2 combines with J gene TRBJ2-1, with TRBD2 matching over 14 bases. Germline CDR1 reads WSHSY; CDR2 reads SAAADI. This CDR3 is built from 15 residues. V lost 3 bases to trimming and J lost 8 bases; unmatched junction nucleotides: 3. The CDR3 loop is CASSEGTSGGHEQFF. CDR3 DNA sequence: TGCGCCAGCAGTGAAGGGACTAGCGGGGGTCATGAGCAGTTCTTC.

This clonotype showed up just once. Compared with germline, one end of the junction differs, possibly owing to a read error. The chain recombines TRBV7-9 with TRBJ2-5; D ambiguous. Germline loops: CDR1 SEHNR, CDR2 FQNEAQ (reference sequence). This CDR3 contains 14 residues. Here the CDR3 reads CASSLGSNRETQYF. The CDR3, as DNA: TGTGCTAGCAGCCTGGGGTCAAATAGGGAGACCCAGTACTTC.

This clonotype was recorded many times. The chain couples TRBV20-1 to TRBJ1-1; D is ambiguous. V dropped 2 bases and J dropped 6 bases, with 13 bases sitting between them. Germline V gene data show CDR1 as DFQATT and CDR2 as SNEGSKA (reference sequence). The CDR3 consists of 13 residues. The CDR3: CSARRHRGAEAFF. The DNA for the CDR3 is TGCAGTGCTAGAAGGCACCGAGGCGCTGAAGCTTTCTTT.

The chain combines TRBV6-5 with TRBJ1-5, with 7 bases lining up with TRBD1. The junction had 9 bases not matched to a gene; V was cut back by 6 bases and J by 7 bases. The germline CDR1 and CDR2 sequences are MNHEY and SVGAGI. There are 14 residues in the CDR3. CDR3 DNA sequence: TGTGCCAGCAGGCGCCGATCAGGGGGGCAGCCCCAGCATTTT. It codes for CASRRRSGGQPQHF.

The gene calls are TRBV7-3 and TRBJ2-7; D is uncertain. The CDR3 runs to 13 residues. In germline, CDR1 is SGHTA, CDR2 FQGTGA. Trimming removed 0 bases from V and 6 bases from J, with 9 bases in between. The CDR3 region has the DNA TGTGCCAGCAGCTTAACGGGCCAGGTCGAGCAGTACTTC. It yields the protein CASSLTGQVEQYF. Complete variable domain (other parts from reference TRBV7-3 and TRBJ2-7): GAGVSQTPSNKVTEKGKYVELRCDPISGHTALYWYRQSLGQGPEFLIYFQGTGAADDSGLPNDRFFAVRPEGSVSTLKIQRTERGDSAVYLCASSLTGQVEQYFGPGTRLTVT.

CDR3 amino acids: CATSNGQGYGYTF. DNA for the CDR3: TGTGCCACCAGCAACGGTCAGGGCTATGGCTACACCTTC. V and J are TRBV15 and TRBJ1-2, with D possibly being TRBD1 (5 bases). Germline CDR1 reads LNHNV; CDR2 reads YYDKDF (reference sequence). V was shortened by 4 bases and J by 4 bases, with 10 bases between the two germline ends. The CDR3 has 13 residues.

The chain couples TRBV10-1 to TRBJ2-1, with D hard to call. There are 14 residues in the CDR3. V was pared by 4 bases and J by 8 bases, with 15 bases between. Germline CDR1 reads WNHNN; CDR2 reads SYGVQD (reference sequence). CDR3 sequence (DNA): TGCGCCAGCAGTGGTGGCGAGGCCTTAGATGAGCAGTTCTTC. Protein sequence: CASSGGEALDEQFF.

This clonotype was picked up one time. Being one base from a much bigger clone, this may be a read error. This chain connects TRBV9 to TRBJ1-4; 8 nucleotides match TRBD1. The CDR3 extends over 17 amino acids. CDR1 and CDR2 from the germline V gene are SGDLS and YYNGEE. The CDR3 DNA is TGTGCCAGCAGCGCTGGCGCTATCAGGGGGCTTCAGGAAAAACTGTTTTGG. This translates into CASSAGAIRGLQEKLFW. The full variable domain, its missing parts supplied by reference TRBV9 and TRBJ1-4, is DSGVTQTPKHLITATGQRVTLRCSPRSGDLSVYWYQQSLDQGLQFLIQYYNGEERAKGNILERFSAQQFPDLHSELNLSSLELGDSALYFCASSAGAIRGLQEKLFWGSGTQLSVL.

The table lists this clonotype with many counts. The J gene is TRBJ2-2, the V gene TRBV9; unclear D gene. The CDR3 loop spans 15 amino acids. Germline V gene lookup returns CDR1 SGDLS and CDR2 YYNGEE. Between the trimmed V and J ends, which lost 0 bases and 0 bases, there was a span of 6 bases. CDR3 sequence reads: CASSVARANTGELFF. In nucleotides, the CDR3 is TGTGCCAGCAGCGTAGCTAGGGCGAACACCGGGGAGCTGTTTTTT. The full variable domain, completed using reference TRBV9 and TRBJ2-2, is DSGVTQTPKHLITATGQRVTLRCSPRSGDLSVYWYQQSLDQGLQFLIQYYNGEERAKGNILERFSAQQFPDLHSELNLSSLELGDSALYFCASSVARANTGELFFGEGSRLTVL.

The V and J genes are TRBV29-1 and TRBJ1-1, with TRBD1 matching over 7 bases. Germline CDR1 reads SQVTM; CDR2 reads ANQGSEA. The CDR3 has 12 residues. Losses at the gene ends were 8 bases for V and 4 bases for J; bases not matched to a gene: 7. CDR3 in amino acids: CSSEAGGTEAFF. In nucleotides, the CDR3 is TGCAGCAGTGAAGCAGGGGGCACTGAAGCTTTCTTT.

The genes are TRBV5-1 and TRBJ2-1; the match to TRBD2 covers 12 bases. CDR3 size: 20 residues. Germline V gene data show CDR1 as SGHRS and CDR2 as YFSETQ. The V gene end was trimmed by 3 bases and the J gene end by 0 bases; junction bases not matched to a gene: 13. CDR3 nucleotide sequence: TGCGCCAGCAGCTGGGGGGATTGGACTAGCGGGGCAAGCTCCTACAATGAGCAGTTCTTC. Translating gives CASSWGDWTSGASSYNEQFF.

This clonotype showed up many times. The chain is built from TRBV6-1 and TRBJ1-1; TRBD1 matches at 9 bases. CDR3 length: 14 amino acids. Germline CDR1 reads MNHNS; CDR2 reads SASEGT. The trim removed 3 bases at V and 6 bases at J, leaving 5 bases unmatched. In nucleotides, the CDR3 is TGTGCCAGCAGTGACAGGGACAGGGTCTCTGAAGCTTTCTTT. It encodes CASSDRDRVSEAFF.

This clonotype is judged medium-sized. This sequence joins TRBV2 and TRBJ2-7, with no clear D. V lost 6 bases and J 3 bases, leaving 12 bases between the germline ends. There are 13 residues in the CDR3. Germline V lookup: CDR1 SNHLY, CDR2 FYNNEI. CDR3 DNA: TGTGCCAGCAGCGGTCAGCGAATCTACGAGCAGTACTTC. Its protein is CASSGQRIYEQYF.

This sequence joins TRBV19 and TRBJ1-2; unclear D gene. The CDR3 sequence is 13 residues long. V was clipped by 5 bases and J by 0 bases, with 7 bases between them. The germline gives CDR1 LNHDA, CDR2 SQIVND (reference sequence). CDR3 sequence (DNA): TGTGCCAGTAGTGCAACAGCTAACTATGGCTACACCTTC. Translated: CASSATANYGYTF. Full variable domain (missing parts from reference TRBV19 and TRBJ1-2): DGGITQSPKYLFRKEGQNVTLSCEQNLNHDAMYWYRQDPGQGLRLIYYSQIVNDFQKGDIAEGYSVSREKKESFPLTVTSAQKNPTAFYLCASSATANYGYTFGSGTRLTVV.

With respect to this clonotype: The junction departs from germline at one end; a sequencing error may be responsible. The chain is built from TRBV12-3 or TRBV12-4 and TRBJ2-1; no firm D call. The CDR3 consists of 11 residues. The CDR3 region is CARSHHNEQFF. CDR3 DNA: TGTGCCCGCAGTCACCACAATGAGCAGTTCTTC.

V usage is TRBV19 and J usage is TRBJ1-4; D remains unclear. Per the germline V gene, CDR1 is LNHDA and CDR2 is SQIVND (reference sequence). The V gene lost 0 bases and the J gene lost 5 bases, with 19 bases spanning the gap. This CDR3 is built from 18 residues. The CDR3 DNA reads TGTGCCAGTAGTATAGACCGGACTAGCGGGAGTAGGAATGAAAAACTGTTTTTT. Protein product: CASSIDRTSGSRNEKLFF.

At least ten counts were recorded for this clonotype. The genes are TRBV19 and TRBJ1-4, with TRBD1 matching 9 bases. V lost 5 bases and J lost 6; bases outside the gene matches: 4. This CDR3 contains 14 residues. Per the germline V gene, CDR1 is LNHDA and CDR2 is SQIVND (reference sequence). In DNA, the CDR3 is TGTGCCAGTAGTCCCGGGACAGGGTATGAAAAACTGTTTTTT. Its protein product is CASSPGTGYEKLFF.